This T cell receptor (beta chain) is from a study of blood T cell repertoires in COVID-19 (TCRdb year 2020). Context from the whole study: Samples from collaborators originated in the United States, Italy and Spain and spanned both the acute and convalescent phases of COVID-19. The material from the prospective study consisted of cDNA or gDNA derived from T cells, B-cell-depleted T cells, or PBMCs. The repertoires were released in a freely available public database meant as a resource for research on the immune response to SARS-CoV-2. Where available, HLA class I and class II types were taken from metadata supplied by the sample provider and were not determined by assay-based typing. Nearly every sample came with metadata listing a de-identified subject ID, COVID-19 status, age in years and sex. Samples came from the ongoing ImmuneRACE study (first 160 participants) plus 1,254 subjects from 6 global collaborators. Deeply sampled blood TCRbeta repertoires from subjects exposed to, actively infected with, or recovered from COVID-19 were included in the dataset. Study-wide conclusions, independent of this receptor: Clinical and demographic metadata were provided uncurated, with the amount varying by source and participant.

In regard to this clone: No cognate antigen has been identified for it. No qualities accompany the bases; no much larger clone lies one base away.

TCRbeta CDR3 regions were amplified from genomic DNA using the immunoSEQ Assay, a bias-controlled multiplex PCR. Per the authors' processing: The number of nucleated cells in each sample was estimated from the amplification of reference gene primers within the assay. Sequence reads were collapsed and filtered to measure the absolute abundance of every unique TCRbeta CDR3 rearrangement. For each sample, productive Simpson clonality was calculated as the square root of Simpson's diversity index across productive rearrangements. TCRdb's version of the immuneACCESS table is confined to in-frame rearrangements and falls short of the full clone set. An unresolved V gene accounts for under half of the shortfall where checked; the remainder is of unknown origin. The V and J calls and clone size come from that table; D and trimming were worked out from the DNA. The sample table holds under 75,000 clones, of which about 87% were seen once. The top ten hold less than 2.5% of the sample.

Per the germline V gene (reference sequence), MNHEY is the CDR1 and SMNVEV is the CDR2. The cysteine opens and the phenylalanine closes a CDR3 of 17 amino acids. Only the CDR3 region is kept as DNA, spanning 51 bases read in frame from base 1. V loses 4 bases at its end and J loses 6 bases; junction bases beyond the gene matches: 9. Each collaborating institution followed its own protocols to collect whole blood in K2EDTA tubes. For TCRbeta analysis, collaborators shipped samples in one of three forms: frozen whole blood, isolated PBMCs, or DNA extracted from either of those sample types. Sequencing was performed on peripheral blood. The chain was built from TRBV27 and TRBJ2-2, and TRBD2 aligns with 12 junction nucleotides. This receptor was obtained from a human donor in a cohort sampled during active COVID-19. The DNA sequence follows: TGTGCCAGCAGTTCCCATCGACTAGCGGGAGAGGCCGGGGAGCTGTTTTTT. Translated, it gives CASSSHRLAGEAGELFF.